The 23 T cell receptor beta chains reported below all come from one sample, sequenced in a study of blood T cells in healthy people across ages. Through a sample-barcoded 5' primer and a J-beta primer mix, a second PCR was run for roughly 7 to 12 cycles. TCRdb passed the 5' RACE reads through MiXCR, listing each CDR3 protein once. The data hold 600,000 to 850,000 distinct CDR3 sequences, with roughly two fifths observed a single time. Sequencing used blood. The receptor set was obtained from an older woman in good health.

As DNA, the CDR3 is TGTGCCAGCAGTAAGGGACGGATCAATCAGCCCCAGCATTTT. Its protein is CASSKGRINQPQHF. The V and J genes are TRBV6-5 and TRBJ1-5, with D maybe TRBD1 (5 bases). V lost 5 bases and J lost 3, with 11 bases in between. This CDR3 has 14 amino acids. Germline V CDR1 and CDR2: MNHEY, SVGAGI.

The rearrangement uses TRBV6-2 or TRBV6-3 and TRBJ2-5, with 7 nucleotides matching TRBD2. The J call may be mistaken, given a closer DNA end match to TRBJ2-7. The CDR3 has 13 amino acids. Looked up from germline, CDR1 is MNHEY and CDR2 is SVGEGT. CDR3 DNA sequence: TGTGCCAGCAGTGACGTCCTAGCGGTCGAGCAGTACTTC. Its translation is CASSDVLAVEQYF.

This clonotype has more than one count but fewer than ten. The rearrangement joins TRBV3-1 to TRBJ2-7, with D uncertain. Germline assignment: CDR1 LGHDT and CDR2 YNNKEL (reference sequence). The CDR3 loop spans 14 amino acids. Trimming cost V 1 base and J 2 bases, with 9 bases left between them. In DNA, the CDR3 is TGTGCCAGCAGCCAAGGGACGTCCACCTACGAGCAGTACTTC. It encodes CASSQGTSTYEQYF.

The chain combines TRBV7-3 with TRBJ2-7, with 9 bases aligning to TRBD2. CDR1 is SGHTA and CDR2 is FQGTGA in the germline V gene. This CDR3 is built from 16 residues. V lost 1 base and J lost 7; bases outside the gene matches: 11. The DNA of the CDR3 is TGTGCCAGCAGCTTAAGAAATAGCGGGAGATTTAATGAGCAGTACTTC. It specifies CASSLRNSGRFNEQYF.

The chain links TRBV4-3 to TRBJ2-1, with D unresolved. The CDR3 consists of 14 residues. The germline CDR1 and CDR2 sequences are LGHNA and YSLEER. Trimming removed 1 base from V and 5 bases from J, with 9 bases in between. The CDR3 DNA reads TGCGCCAGCAGCCAAGTAAGAACCAACAATGAGCAGTTCTTC. Translated: CASSQVRTNNEQFF.

The CDR3 spells CASSQPGYTDTQYF. The CDR3 DNA reads TGTGCCAGCAGCCAACCGGGTTACACAGATACGCAGTATTTT. The V call is TRBV3-1, the J call TRBJ2-3; the D is unclear. The CDR3 sequence is 14 residues long. Germline-derived CDR1 and CDR2 are LGHDT and YNNKEL (reference sequence). Between the trimmed V and J ends, which lost 2 bases and 2 bases, there was a span of 8 bases.

This sequence joins TRBV27 and TRBJ2-1; 15 positions agree with TRBD2. V lost 5 bases to trimming and J lost 6 bases; unmatched junction nucleotides: 11. The CDR3 extends over 18 amino acids. Germline V CDR1 and CDR2: MNHEY, SMNVEV (reference sequence). CDR3 bases: TGTGCCAGCAGTCGGACTAGCGGGGGGGTAGGTGCCAGCAATGAGCAGTTCTTC. Encoded protein: CASSRTSGGVGASNEQFF.

This chain connects TRBV2 to TRBJ2-7; 7 nucleotides line up with TRBD2. This CDR3 comprises 14 residues. The trim removed 3 bases at V and 7 bases at J, leaving 9 bases unmatched. Germline V CDR1 and CDR2: SNHLY, FYNNEI. DNA of the CDR3: TGTGCCAGCAGTGAGGGGCGGGAGAGGGATGAGCAGTACTTC. As protein: CASSEGRERDEQYF.

The chain has TRBV19 and TRBJ2-1; a weak D match, TRBD2 (5 bases). Germline V gene sequence: CDR1 LNHDA, CDR2 SQIVND (reference sequence). Deletions cut 0 bases from V and 9 bases from J, with 12 bases between. CDR3 length: 14 amino acids. CDR3 nucleotide sequence: TGTGCCAGTAGTATAGATCCCGGGATATCTGAGCAGTTCTTC. It codes for CASSIDPGISEQFF.

In the case of this clonotype: A much larger clone sits a single nucleotide away, making a read error possible. The chain employs TRBV5-5 and TRBJ2-1; TRBD1 or TRBD2 may be the D gene (5 bases each). CDR3 length equals 13 residues. The germline CDR1 and CDR2 sequences are SGHKS and YYEKEE (reference sequence). Deletions cut 4 bases from V and 10 bases from J, with 15 bases between. The CDR3 DNA reads TGTGCCAGCAGCGGATCCGGGGCCTACGAGCAGTTCTTC. The encoded protein is CASSGSGAYEQFF.

This clonotype was counted only a few times. V usage is TRBV7-2 and J usage is TRBJ2-7; D may be TRBD2 (6 bases). The germline gives CDR1 SGHTA, CDR2 FQGNSA. This CDR3 is 14 amino acids long. V lost 5 bases and J 2 bases, leaving 13 bases between the germline ends. The CDR3 loop reads CASSTGTSPYEQYF. The CDR3 nucleotides read TGTGCCAGCAGCACCGGGACTTCCCCCTACGAGCAGTACTTC. Full variable domain (outside the CDR3, taken from reference TRBV7-2 and TRBJ2-7): GAGVSQSPSNKVTEKGKDVELRCDPISGHTALYWYRQSLGQGLEFLIYFQGNSAPDKSGLPSDRFSAERTGGSVSTLTIQRTQQEDSAVYLCASSTGTSPYEQYFGPGTRLTVT.

This clonotype turned up a few times. The V and J genes are TRBV2 and TRBJ2-7, with D possibly being TRBD1 (5 bases). The V gene lost 3 bases and the J gene lost 3 bases, with 24 bases spanning the gap. Germline assignment: CDR1 SNHLY and CDR2 FYNNEI. The CDR3 consists of 18 residues. The CDR3 bases are TGTGCCAGCAGTGAGATTTTCCCAACAGGTAATCGGCACTACGAGCAGTACTTC. Its translation is CASSEIFPTGNRHYEQYF.

This clonotype has a count of ten or more. The J gene is TRBJ2-4, the V gene TRBV12-3 or TRBV12-4; TRBD1 matches at 7 bases. V lost 6 bases, J lost 11 bases, and 13 bases stayed unmatched. The CDR3 is 14 amino acids. CDR3 bases: TGTGCCAGCAGCAATACGGGACAGCATTCGGTTCAGTACTTC. Protein product: CASSNTGQHSVQYF.

The genes are TRBV6-2 or TRBV6-3 and TRBJ2-1; 7 nucleotides agree with TRBD1. V was pared by 0 bases and J by 10 bases, with 9 bases of the junction left unmatched. The germline V gene has CDR1 MNHEY and CDR2 SVGEGT. This CDR3 comprises 15 residues. CDR3 nucleotides: TGTGCCAGCAGTTACTCTAGACAGGGAACCTACGAGCAGTTCTTC. It is translated as CASSYSRQGTYEQFF.

This clonotype was counted only a few times. This chain connects TRBV5-1 to TRBJ2-3; D might be TRBD1 or TRBD2, each matching 6 bases. CDR3 length: 15 residues. CDR1 SGHRS and CDR2 YFSETQ come from the germline V gene. V lost 6 bases, J lost 0 bases, and 14 bases lay in between. CDR3 sequence: CASTPRGLSTDTQYF. CDR3 DNA: TGCGCCAGCACCCCCAGGGGACTTAGCACAGATACGCAGTATTTT. Combining the CDR3 with reference TRBV5-1 and TRBJ2-3 gives the whole variable domain KAGVTQTPRYLIKTRGQQVTLSCSPISGHRSVSWYQQTPGQGLQFLFEYFSETQRNKGNFPGRFSGRQFSNSRSEMNVSTLELGDSALYLCASTPRGLSTDTQYFGPGTRLTVL.

This clonotype was counted many times. V usage is TRBV5-1 and J usage is TRBJ1-1, with TRBD1 as a possible D gene (5 bases). The CDR3 consists of 14 residues. Germline V gene sequence: CDR1 SGHRS, CDR2 YFSETQ. V was shortened by 0 bases and J by 0 bases, with 6 bases between the two germline ends. The CDR3 reads CASSLDRLNTEAFF. CDR3 nucleotide sequence: TGCGCCAGCAGCTTGGACAGGTTGAACACTGAAGCTTTCTTT.

This chain uses TRBV27 with TRBJ2-3; 10 bases agree with TRBD2. With V trimmed by 5 bases and J by 1 base, 6 bases remained unmatched. This CDR3 has 16 residues. Looked up from germline, CDR1 is MNHEY and CDR2 is SMNVEV (reference sequence). The DNA for the CDR3 is TGTGCCAGCAGTGGAAACGGACTAGCGGGCACAGATACGCAGTATTTT. It codes for CASSGNGLAGTDTQYF.

DNA of the CDR3: TGCAGTGCTAAGTGGGCCCGGACCGGGACTAGCGGGAGCAATGAGCAGTTCTTC. Translating it yields CSAKWARTGTSGSNEQFF. The rearrangement links TRBV20-1 to TRBJ2-1, with 14 bases aligning to TRBD2. There are 18 residues in the CDR3. Germline V gene sequence: CDR1 DFQATT, CDR2 SNEGSKA (reference sequence). Germline trimming cut 4 bases from V and 6 bases from J; bases unmatched to any gene: 14.

The chain uses TRBV5-6 and TRBJ2-1; the D gene is possibly TRBD2 (6 bases). Trimming left V 4 bases short and J 13 bases short, with 18 bases between. The CDR3 is made up of 13 amino acids. The germline CDR1 and CDR2 sequences are SGHDT and YYEEEE. CDR3 sequence: CASSPRVRETQFF. In DNA, the CDR3 is TGTGCCAGCAGCCCGAGGGTTCGGGAGACCCAGTTCTTC.

The V gene is TRBV20-1, the J gene TRBJ2-1; 9 bases fit TRBD2. Gene TRBJ2-7 matches the end of the DNA better, so the J call may be wrong. The germline gives CDR1 DFQATT, CDR2 SNEGSKA (reference sequence). The CDR3 length is 16 residues. The CDR3 region is CSARDLSSGVYNEQYF. As DNA, the CDR3 is TGCAGTGCTAGAGATTTGTCTAGCGGGGTCTACAATGAGCAGTACTTC.

This chain uses TRBV20-1 with TRBJ2-7; 10 nucleotides line up with TRBD1. This CDR3 region has 14 residues. Looked up from germline, CDR1 is DFQATT and CDR2 is SNEGSKA (reference sequence). The trim removed 0 bases at V and 4 bases at J, leaving 3 bases unmatched. CDR3 DNA sequence: TGCAGTGCTAGAGATGGGACAGGGGAATACGAGCAGTACTTC. Amino acid sequence: CSARDGTGEYEQYF.

This clonotype was observed a few times. The gene calls are TRBV7-9 and TRBJ2-1; 9 bases map to TRBD2. In germline, CDR1 is SEHNR, CDR2 FQNEAQ (reference sequence). The CDR3 is 15 residues long. Trimming at V came to 1 base and at J to 5 bases, leaving 3 bases not matched to a gene. This CDR3 is CASSLGLAAHNEQFF. The CDR3 DNA is TGTGCCAGCAGCTTAGGACTAGCGGCGCACAATGAGCAGTTCTTC.

Remarks on this clonotype: A much larger clonotype is one base distant, so this may be a read error. V and J are TRBV7-3 and TRBJ2-4; D is possibly TRBD1 (6 bases). The J call could be wrong; TRBJ2-5 is a better fit for the DNA end. CDR1 and CDR2 (germline): SGHTA, FQGTGA. The CDR3 is 13 residues long. CDR3 sequence: CASSPMRGGTQYF. The CDR3 nucleotides are TGTGCCAGCAGCCCTATGAGAGGGGGGACCCAGTACTTC.